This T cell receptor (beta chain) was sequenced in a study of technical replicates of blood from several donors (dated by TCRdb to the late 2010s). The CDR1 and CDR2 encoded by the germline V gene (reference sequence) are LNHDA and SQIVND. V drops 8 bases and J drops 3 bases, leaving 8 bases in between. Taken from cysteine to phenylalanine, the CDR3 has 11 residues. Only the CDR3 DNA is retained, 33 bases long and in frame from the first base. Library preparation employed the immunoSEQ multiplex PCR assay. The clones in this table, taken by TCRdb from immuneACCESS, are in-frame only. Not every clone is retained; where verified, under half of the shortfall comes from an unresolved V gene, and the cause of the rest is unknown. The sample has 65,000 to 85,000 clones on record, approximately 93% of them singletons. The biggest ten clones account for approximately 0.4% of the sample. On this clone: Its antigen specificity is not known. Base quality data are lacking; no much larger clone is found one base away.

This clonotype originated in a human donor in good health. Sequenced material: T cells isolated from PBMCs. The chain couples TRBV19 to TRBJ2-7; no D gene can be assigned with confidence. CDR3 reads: CASGYSYEQYF. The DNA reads TGTGCCAGTGGGTACAGCTACGAGCAGTACTTC.